A selection of T cell receptor beta chains follows, all from one sample in a study of blood T cell repertoires in COVID-19. The assay was immunoSEQ multiplex PCR, and TCRdb's table has in-frame clones only and misses some. The sample has over 90,000 clones; approximately 86% are singletons. Sequenced material: peripheral blood. The receptor set was obtained from a man aged 50-60 years with active or convalescent COVID-19. Both conserved end residues are part of each CDR3. D genes are given only for firm matches.

V	J	D	CDR3	DNA
TRBV19	TRBJ1-4	.	CASSPAHTGDREKLFF	TGTGCCAGTAGTCCCGCCCACACGGGAGACCGCGAAAAACTGTTTTTT
TRBV7-8	TRBJ1-1	.	CASELGGGGTEAFF	TGTGCCAGCGAACTCGGAGGAGGAGGCACTGAAGCTTTCTTT
TRBV9	TRBJ1-3	TRBD1	CASSTTGGGNTIYF	TGTGCCAGCAGCACCACAGGGGGAGGAAACACCATATATTTT
TRBV27	TRBJ1-1	.	CASSFRQAQGAFF	TGTGCCAGCAGTTTCCGACAGGCTCAGGGGGCTTTCTTT
TRBV28	TRBJ1-1	.	CASSLSGLTEAFF	TGTGCCAGCAGTTTATCAGGTCTCACTGAAGCTTTCTTT
TRBV10-3	TRBJ1-1	TRBD1	CAISEGQENTEAFF	TGTGCCATCAGTGAGGGACAGGAGAACACTGAAGCTTTCTTT
TRBV5-4	TRBJ2-1	TRBD2	CASSLGLAGASYNEQFF	TGTGCCAGCAGCTTGGGACTAGCGGGGGCCTCATACAATGAGCAGTTCTTC
TRBV13	TRBJ1-1	.	CASSAGGTEAFF	TGTGCCAGCAGCGCGGGTGGCACTGAAGCTTTCTTT
TRBV18	TRBJ1-1	.	CASSAGLMNTEAFF	TGTGCCAGCTCCGCGGGACTGATGAACACTGAAGCTTTCTTT
TRBV6-5	TRBJ2-5	.	CASVREVEETQYF	TGTGCCAGTGTCAGGGAGGTGGAAGAGACCCAGTACTTC
TRBV20-1	TRBJ1-2	.	CSARREGGYTF	TGCAGTGCCCGGAGGGAGGGAGGCTACACCTTC
TRBV7-9	TRBJ1-3	.	CASSPRRGSGNTIYF	TGTGCCAGCAGCCCAAGACGAGGGTCTGGAAACACCATATATTTT
TRBV14	TRBJ1-2	.	CASSPDYGYTF	TGTGCCAGCAGCCCCGACTATGGCTACACCTTC
TRBV6-2/TRBV6-3	TRBJ1-5	TRBD1	CASSSGQGSPNQPQHF	TGTGCCAGCAGTTCCGGACAGGGATCACCCAATCAGCCCCAGCATTTT
TRBV28	TRBJ1-6	TRBD1	CASSPRDRDNSPLHF	TGTGCCAGCAGTCCCCGGGACAGGGATAATTCACCCCTCCACTTT